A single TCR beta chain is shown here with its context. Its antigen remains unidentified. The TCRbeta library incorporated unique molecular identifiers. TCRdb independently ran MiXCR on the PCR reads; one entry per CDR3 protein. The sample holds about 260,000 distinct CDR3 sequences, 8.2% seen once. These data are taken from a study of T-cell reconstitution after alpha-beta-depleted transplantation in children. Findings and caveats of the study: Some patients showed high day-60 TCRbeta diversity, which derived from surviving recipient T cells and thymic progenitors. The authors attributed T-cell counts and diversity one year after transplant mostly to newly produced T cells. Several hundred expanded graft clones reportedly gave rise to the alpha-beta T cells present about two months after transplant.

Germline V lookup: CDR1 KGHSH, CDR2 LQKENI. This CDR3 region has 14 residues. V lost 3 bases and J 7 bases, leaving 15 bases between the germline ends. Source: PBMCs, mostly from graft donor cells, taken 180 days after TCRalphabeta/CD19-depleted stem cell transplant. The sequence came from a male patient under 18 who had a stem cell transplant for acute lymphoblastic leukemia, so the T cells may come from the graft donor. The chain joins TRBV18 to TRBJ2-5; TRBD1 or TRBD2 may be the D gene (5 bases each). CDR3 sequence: CASSPTAGTGTQYF. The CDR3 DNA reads TGTGCCAGCTCACCCACCGCAGGGACGGGGACCCAGTACTTC.